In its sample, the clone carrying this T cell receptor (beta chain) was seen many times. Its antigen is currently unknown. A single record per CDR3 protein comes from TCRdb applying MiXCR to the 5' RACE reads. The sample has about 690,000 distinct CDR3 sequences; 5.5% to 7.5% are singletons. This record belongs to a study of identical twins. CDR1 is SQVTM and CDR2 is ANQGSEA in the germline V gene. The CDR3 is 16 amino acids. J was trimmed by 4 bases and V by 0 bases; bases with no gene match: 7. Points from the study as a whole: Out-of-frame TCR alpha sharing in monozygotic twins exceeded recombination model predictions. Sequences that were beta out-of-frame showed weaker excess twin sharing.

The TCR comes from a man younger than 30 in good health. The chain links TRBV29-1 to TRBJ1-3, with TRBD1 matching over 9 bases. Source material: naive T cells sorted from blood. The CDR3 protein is CSVEDRDRDRGNTIYF. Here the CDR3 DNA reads TGCAGCGTTGAAGATCGGGACAGGGATCGCGGAAACACCATATATTTT.